A single sample gave rise to the 7 T cell receptor beta chains below, sequenced in a study of OX40 agonist ivuxolimab in advanced cancers. The repertoire was sequenced with immunoSEQ multiplex PCR; TCRdb's copy has only in-frame clones and lacks some. This sample has 3,500 or so clones, with more than 85% found just once. The source material was CD4+ or CD8+ T cells sorted from blood, sampled in a trial of the OX40 agonist ivuxolimab. The receptors come from an adult with an advanced solid tumor such as melanoma, head and neck, liver or kidney cancer.

V gene TRBV7-9 combines with J gene TRBJ1-5; a weak D match, TRBD1 (6 bases). The V end lost 1 base, the J end lost 7 bases, and 14 bases lay between the germline ends. This CDR3 spans 15 amino acids. CDR1 and CDR2 (germline): SEHNR, FQNEAQ (reference sequence). The DNA for the CDR3 is TGTGCCAGCAGCTTAGGGGGGGGGCTTAGGCAGCCCCAGCATTTT. As protein: CASSLGGGLRQPQHF.

The chain couples TRBV15 to TRBJ2-1, with a possible D match to TRBD2 (6 bases). Trimming removed 5 bases at V and 0 bases at J, with 11 bases between. CDR1 is LNHNV, CDR2 YYDKDF, per germline (reference sequence). CDR3 length: 15 residues. CDR3 DNA sequence: TGTGCCACCAGCCGTCGGGGGTTCTCCTACAATGAGCAGTTCTTC. It yields the protein CATSRRGFSYNEQFF. Complete variable domain (other parts from reference TRBV15 and TRBJ2-1): DAMVIQNPRYQVTQFGKPVTLSCSQTLNHNVMYWYQQKSSQAPKLLFHYYDKDFNNEADTPDNFQSRRPNTSFCFLDIRSPGLGDTAMYLCATSRRGFSYNEQFFGPGTRLTVL.

V gene TRBV28 combines with J gene TRBJ1-5; D perhaps matches TRBD1 (5 bases). Germline assignment: CDR1 MDHEN and CDR2 SYDVKM. The CDR3 sequence is 15 residues long. V lost 1 base to trimming and J lost 5 bases, with 12 bases between them. In DNA, the CDR3 is TGTGCCAGCAGTTTATCGGCAGGGTGGGATCAGCCCCAGCATTTT. This codes for CASSLSAGWDQPQHF.

The chain combines TRBV5-5 with TRBJ1-2, with 7 bases identical to TRBD1. The J segment lost 4 bases and the V segment lost 3 bases, leaving 6 bases of the junction unmatched. There are 14 residues in the CDR3. Germline V gene lookup returns CDR1 SGHKS and CDR2 YYEKEE (reference sequence). The CDR3 sequence is CASSSNRGTYGYTF. The CDR3 coding sequence is TGTGCCAGCAGCTCGAACAGGGGAACCTATGGCTACACCTTC.

The rearrangement uses TRBV6-6 and TRBJ1-1; tentative D call: TRBD1 (6 bases). V was trimmed by 1 base and J by 4 bases, leaving 10 bases between them. CDR1 and CDR2 from the germline V gene are MNHNY and SVGAGI (reference sequence). This CDR3 is built from 14 residues. The CDR3 spells CASSYWGASTEAFF. In DNA form, the CDR3 reads TGTGCCAGCAGTTACTGGGGGGCTAGCACTGAAGCTTTCTTT.

The J gene is TRBJ2-5, the V gene TRBV5-1; TRBD2 agrees at 11 bases. The trim removed 4 bases at V and 4 bases at J, leaving 15 bases unmatched. Looked up from germline, CDR1 is SGHRS and CDR2 is YFSETQ. This CDR3 has 18 residues. The CDR3 loop is CASSPSGTSGGRGETQYF. CDR3 coding DNA: TGCGCCAGCAGCCCATCCGGGACTAGCGGTGGGAGGGGAGAGACCCAGTACTTC.

CDR3 DNA sequence: TGTGCCAGCAGCTTAGGGTTCTCTACTGAAAAACTGTTTTTT. It encodes CASSLGFSTEKLFF. This chain joins TRBV7-2 and TRBJ1-4; D is unresolved. The CDR3 sequence is 14 residues long. Looked up from germline, CDR1 is SGHTA and CDR2 is FQGNSA. The V end was cut by 1 base, the J end by 7 bases, with 10 bases between.